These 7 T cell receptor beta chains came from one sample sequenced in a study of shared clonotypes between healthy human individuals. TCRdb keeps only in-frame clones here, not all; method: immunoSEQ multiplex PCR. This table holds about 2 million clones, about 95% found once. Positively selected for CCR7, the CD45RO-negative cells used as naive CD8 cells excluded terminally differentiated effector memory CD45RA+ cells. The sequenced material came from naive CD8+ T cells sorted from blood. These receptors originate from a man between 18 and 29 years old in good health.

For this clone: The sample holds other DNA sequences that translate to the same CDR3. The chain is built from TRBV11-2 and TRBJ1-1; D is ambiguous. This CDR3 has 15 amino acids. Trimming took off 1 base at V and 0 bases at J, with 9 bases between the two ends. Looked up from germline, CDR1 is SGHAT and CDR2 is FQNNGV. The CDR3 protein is CASSLAGYLNTEAFF. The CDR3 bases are TGTGCCAGCAGCTTAGCTGGGTACCTGAACACTGAAGCTTTCTTT.

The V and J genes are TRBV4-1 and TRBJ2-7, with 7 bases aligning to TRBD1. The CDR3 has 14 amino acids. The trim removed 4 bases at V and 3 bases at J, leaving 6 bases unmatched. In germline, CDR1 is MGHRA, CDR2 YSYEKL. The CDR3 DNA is TGCGCCAGCAGCCCGAAGACAGGGCTCTACGAGCAGTACTTC. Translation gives CASSPKTGLYEQYF.

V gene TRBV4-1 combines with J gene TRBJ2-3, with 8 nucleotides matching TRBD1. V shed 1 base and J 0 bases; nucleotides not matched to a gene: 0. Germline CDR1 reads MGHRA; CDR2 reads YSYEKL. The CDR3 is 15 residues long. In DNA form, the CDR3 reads TGCGCCAGCAGCCAAGGGACAGGGAGCACAGATACGCAGTATTTT. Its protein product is CASSQGTGSTDTQYF.

CDR3 sequence (DNA): TGCGCCAGCAGCCAGACCCGGACAGTTTACAATGAGCAGTTCTTC. Its translation is CASSQTRTVYNEQFF. This chain links TRBV4-3 with TRBJ2-1; D might be TRBD1 (6 bases). V was cut by 3 bases and J by 4 bases, with 13 bases left in between. CDR1 and CDR2 from the germline V gene are LGHNA and YSLEER. The CDR3 loop spans 15 amino acids.

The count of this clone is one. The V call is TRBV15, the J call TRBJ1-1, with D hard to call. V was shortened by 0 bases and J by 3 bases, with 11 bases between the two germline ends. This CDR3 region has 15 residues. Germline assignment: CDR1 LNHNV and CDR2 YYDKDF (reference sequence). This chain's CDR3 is CATSRDYEDDTEAFF. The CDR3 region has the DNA TGTGCCACCAGCAGAGATTACGAGGATGACACTGAAGCTTTCTTT.

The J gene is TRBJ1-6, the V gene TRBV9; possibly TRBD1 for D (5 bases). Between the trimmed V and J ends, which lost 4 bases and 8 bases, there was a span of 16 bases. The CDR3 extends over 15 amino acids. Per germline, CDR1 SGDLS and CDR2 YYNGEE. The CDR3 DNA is TGTGCCAGCAGCCCACCGGGGCAGGAACATTCACCCCTCCACTTT. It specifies CASSPPGQEHSPLHF.

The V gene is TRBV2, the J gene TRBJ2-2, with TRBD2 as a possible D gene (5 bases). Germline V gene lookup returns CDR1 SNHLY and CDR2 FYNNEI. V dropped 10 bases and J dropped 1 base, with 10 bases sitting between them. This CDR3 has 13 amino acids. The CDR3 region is CAIFGLNTGELFF. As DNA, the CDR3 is TGTGCCATCTTTGGACTGAACACCGGGGAGCTGTTTTTT.